The rows below give T cell receptor beta chains drawn from one sample of a study of post-analysis software for immune sequencing data. TCRdb recomputed calls from the PCR reads with MiXCR, one row per CDR3 protein. Of approximately 360,000 distinct CDR3 sequences in the sample, 30% to 45% were seen once. Sample: blood. These receptors came from a girl aged 5-17 years with multiple sclerosis. Both conserved end residues are part of each CDR3. A D gene is named only where the DNA matches it firmly. Size is omitted from some rows. Given values are once, few, many or a class for expanded clones.

clone size	D gene	J gene	V gene	CDR3 DNA	CDR3 protein
.	.	TRBJ2-1	TRBV20-1	TGCAGTGCTAGAGTGGCAGGCGGGTGGCATGAGCAGTTCTTC	CSARVAGGWHEQFF
few	.	TRBJ1-1	TRBV2	TGTGCCAGCAGCTGGACAGTGGGGGGTGAAGCTTTCTTT	CASSWTVGGEAFF
.	.	TRBJ2-2	TRBV6-5	TGTGCCAGCAGTTCTCACCTAGACGGCACCGGGGAGCTGTTTTTT	CASSSHLDGTGELFF
.	.	TRBJ1-4	TRBV12-3/TRBV12-4	TGTGCCAGCAGTCGACTTGAAAAACTGTTTTTT	CASSRLEKLFF
few	TRBD1	TRBJ1-1	TRBV7-9	TGTGCCAGCAGCGCCTGGACAGGGAACACTGAAGCTTTCTTT	CASSAWTGNTEAFF
.	TRBD1	TRBJ1-6	TRBV7-2	TGTGCCAGCAGTACCCCACAGGGGGCTAATTCACCCCTCCACTTT	CASSTPQGANSPLHF
few	TRBD2	TRBJ2-1	TRBV10-3	TGTGCCATCAGTGAGCCGAAAGCGGGGAGCTCCTACAATGAGCAGTTCTTC	CAISEPKAGSSYNEQFF
few	.	TRBJ2-7	TRBV20-1	TGCAGTGCTATCCTAGCTTCTAGCGAGCAGTACTTC	CSAILASSEQYF
.	.	TRBJ2-5	TRBV29-1	TGCAGCGTCGAGGGTGAGAGGGAAGAGACCCAGTACTTC	CSVEGEREETQYF
.	.	TRBJ1-2	TRBV5-1	TGCGCCAGCAGCTTCGAGACAGCCTATGGCTACACCTTC	CASSFETAYGYTF
.	.	TRBJ2-5	TRBV4-1	TGCGCCAGCAGCCAAGTCGTCTACCAAGAGACCCAGTACTTC	CASSQVVYQETQYF
.	TRBD2	TRBJ2-7	TRBV7-8	TGTGCCAGCAGCTTCGGGGGGGCCGCTGCCCAGTACTTC	CASSFGGAAAQYF
.	.	TRBJ2-3	TRBV12-3/TRBV12-4	TGTGCCAGCAGTTTAAGTCCGAACACAGATACGCAGTATTTT	CASSLSPNTDTQYF
.	TRBD1	TRBJ1-5	TRBV15	TGTGCCTCCAGCAGAGACAGGGGCAGGAATCAGCCCCAGCATTTT	CASSRDRGRNQPQHF
few	.	TRBJ2-6	TRBV20-1	TGCAGTGCTAGAGACTTCCAGGGGGCCAACGTCCTGACTTTC	CSARDFQGANVLTF
.	.	TRBJ1-2	TRBV7-2	TGTGCCAGCAGCTTATGGGGGGCGGACTATGGCTACACCTTC	CASSLWGADYGYTF
.	.	TRBJ2-6	TRBV24-1	TGTGCCACCAGTCCCAGGGATGGGGCCAACGTCCTGACTTTC	CATSPRDGANVLTF
.	.	TRBJ1-4	TRBV4-2	TGTGCCAGCAGCCAAGATTGGGGGGGAACTGATGAGGGAAAACTGTTTTTT	CASSQDWGGTDEGKLFF
.	.	TRBJ2-7	TRBV28	TGTGCCAGCAGTTACAGCTCCCACGAGCAGTACTTC	CASSYSSHEQYF
few	.	TRBJ2-7	TRBV20-1	TGCAGTGCTACTCAGGGGAGAATGTCCTACGAGCAGTACTTC	CSATQGRMSYEQYF
.	.	TRBJ1-2	TRBV12-3/TRBV12-4	TGTGCCAGCAGCCTGGCGGGGGGCGACGGTGGCTACACCTTC	CASSLAGGDGGYTF
.	TRBD1	TRBJ2-7	TRBV6-5	TGTGCCACCATGGGACAGGGTAATAACTACGAGCAGTACTTC	CATMGQGNNYEQYF
few	.	TRBJ2-7	TRBV9	TGTGCCAGCAGCGTTACCGGGACGGGGGGCGACGAGCAGTACTTC	CASSVTGTGGDEQYF
.	.	TRBJ2-4	TRBV20-1	TGCAGTGCCTTTGGGACCAGGGATCTCTCGGCAAACATTCAGTACTTC	CSAFGTRDLSANIQYF
.	.	TRBJ1-2	TRBV4-1	TGCGCCAGCAGCCAAGCACTGGGGGACGCCCTGGTTAGTGGCTACACCTTC	CASSQALGDALVSGYTF
.	.	TRBJ2-1	TRBV19	TGTGCCAGTAGTACTAGACACGGCAATGAGCAGTTCTTC	CASSTRHGNEQFF
.	.	TRBJ2-1	TRBV12-3/TRBV12-4	TGTGCCAGCAGTTTCAACAGGTTTGGCAATGAGCAGTTCTTC	CASSFNRFGNEQFF
.	TRBD2	TRBJ2-7	TRBV20-1	TGCAGTGTCTCTACTAGCGGGAGCGCCTACGAGCAGTACTTC	CSVSTSGSAYEQYF
few	TRBD1	TRBJ2-3	TRBV29-1	TGCAGCGTTGAAGCTCATGGGACAGGTCTGCCAGATACGCAGTATTTT	CSVEAHGTGLPDTQYF
.	.	TRBJ2-1	TRBV5-1	TGCGCCAGCAGCGACGACGGCTCCCTATACAATGAGCAGTTCTTC	CASSDDGSLYNEQFF
.	.	TRBJ1-5	TRBV4-2	TGTGCCAGCAGCCAAGAGGCAGCCAGCAATCAGCCCCAGCATTTT	CASSQEAASNQPQHF
few	.	TRBJ2-3	TRBV5-1	TGCGCCAGCCAGGGACCGGGGGATACGCAGTATTTT	CASQGPGDTQYF
few	TRBD2	TRBJ2-3	TRBV2	TGTGCCAGCAGTGAAGCTCGGCTAGCGGGCGTAAAGCAGTATTTT	CASSEARLAGVKQYF
few	.	TRBJ2-7	TRBV5-1	TGCGCCAGCAGCTTGGTGTTCCCCCTTACAGGGCACGAGCAGTACTTC	CASSLVFPLTGHEQYF
.	.	TRBJ2-7	TRBV12-3/TRBV12-4	TGTGCCAGCAGTCCTTCTACCCCGATTAGAACCGTACCTAAGCGATACGAGCAGTACTTC	CASSPSTPIRTVPKRYEQYF
once	.	TRBJ1-2	TRBV12-3/TRBV12-4	TGTGCCAGCAGTTTCCGGGACGACTTCGCGGGCTACACCTTC	CASSFRDDFAGYTF
.	TRBD1	TRBJ1-2	TRBV9	TGTGCCAGCAGCGGATTGACAGGGGGCGCGGAATATGGCTACACCTTC	CASSGLTGGAEYGYTF
.	.	TRBJ1-1	TRBV7-2	TGTGCCAGCAGCTTGATGGAATGGACAGTGAACACTGAAGCTTTCTTT	CASSLMEWTVNTEAFF
many	.	TRBJ1-1	TRBV20-1	TGCAGTTCCCGGACCTACGGAAGGAACACTGAAGCTTTCTTT	CSSRTYGRNTEAFF
few	.	TRBJ2-1	TRBV18	TGTGCCAGCTCACCACGCAGGACGGGCCCCTACAATGAGCAGTTCTTC	CASSPRRTGPYNEQFF
.	.	TRBJ2-7	TRBV12-3/TRBV12-4	TGTGCCAGCAGCGGCTCTAGCCCCTACAATGAGCAGTACTTC	CASSGSSPYNEQYF
few	.	TRBJ2-5	TRBV3-1	TGTGCCAGCAGCCACCTCCCGGGGAGCCAAGAGACCCAGTACTTC	CASSHLPGSQETQYF
.	.	TRBJ2-7	TRBV12-3/TRBV12-4	TGTGCCAGCAGTTTATATTCCGGATCCTACGAGCAGTACTTC	CASSLYSGSYEQYF
.	.	TRBJ1-2	TRBV27	TGTGCCAGCAGGATCACCCCGGGGGGCTACACCTTC	CASRITPGGYTF
few	.	TRBJ2-3	TRBV4-3	TGCGCCAGCAGCCAACAGGGATGGGTGACAGATACGCAGTATTTT	CASSQQGWVTDTQYF
few	TRBD2	TRBJ2-1	TRBV5-1	TGCGCCAGCAGCTTGATTTCTAGCGGGGGGGATGAGCAGTTCTTC	CASSLISSGGDEQFF
few	TRBD1	TRBJ2-7	TRBV12-3/TRBV12-4	TGTGCCAGCAGTTACGACAGGGGCGACGAGCGGTACTTC	CASSYDRGDERYF
.	.	TRBJ2-7	TRBV20-1	TGCAGTGCTAGGACCGGGACACACCATTCCTACGAGCAGTACTTC	CSARTGTHHSYEQYF
few	TRBD2	TRBJ2-5	TRBV7-9	TGTGCCAGCAGCTGGGGCACCGGGACTAGCGTTCTGGAGACCCAGTACTTC	CASSWGTGTSVLETQYF
few	.	TRBJ2-7	TRBV5-6	TGTGCCAGCAGCTTAACCTATAACTACGAGCAGTACTTC	CASSLTYNYEQYF
.	.	TRBJ2-7	TRBV29-1	TGCAGCGCCCAGGGGGGCCCCTCCGGGTACGAGCAGTACTTC	CSAQGGPSGYEQYF
few	TRBD2	TRBJ2-1	TRBV7-3	TGTGCCAGCAGCTTAACCAGCGGGGATCACAATGAGCAGTTCTTC	CASSLTSGDHNEQFF
few	TRBD1	TRBJ1-2	TRBV5-1	TGCGCCAGCAGCCCCGAGACAGGGTCTGGCTACACCTTC	CASSPETGSGYTF
few	.	TRBJ1-3	TRBV7-2	TGTGCCACGACCAGGGGTTTTCGAAACACCATATATTTT	CATTRGFRNTIYF
few	.	TRBJ2-5	TRBV20-1	TGCAGTGCTAGAGGACTGGGGGGGACCCAGTACTTC	CSARGLGGTQYF
few	TRBD1	TRBJ1-4	TRBV20-1	TGCAGTGCTGACCCAGGGGGTACTAATGAAAAACTGTTTTTT	CSADPGGTNEKLFF
once	TRBD1	TRBJ2-4	TRBV25-1	TGTGCCAGCAGTGAATCGGGGACAGGCCTAAACATTCAGTACTTC	CASSESGTGLNIQYF
.	TRBD1	TRBJ1-4	TRBV4-1	TGCGCCAGCAGCCAGGGACAGATATTTACAACTAATGAAAAACTGTTTTTT	CASSQGQIFTTNEKLFF
few	.	TRBJ2-4	TRBV7-9	TGTGCCAGCAGCTTAGCGGCAAGAGGGGACATTCAGTACTTC	CASSLAARGDIQYF
few	.	TRBJ1-1	TRBV5-5	TGTGCCAGCAGCTTTAAGTCGAACACTGAAGCTTTCTTT	CASSFKSNTEAFF